One TCR beta chain is described in this entry. Its antigen is as yet unknown. This CDR3 comprises 16 residues. The germline V gene encodes CDR1 MDHEN and CDR2 SYDVKM. Trimming cost V 5 bases and J 5 bases, with 22 bases left between them. The sample is drawn from a study of Ad26.COV2.S vaccination and SARS-CoV-2 variants. Turning to the study itself: Ad26.COV2.S arm of COV1001 included the donor. Study-wide points: For non-spike TCRs, breadth in vaccine recipients resembled that in placebo recipients. Those who received the vaccine showed greater spike-specific TCR breadth than those given placebo.

Only in-frame clones appear in the TCRdb table, and some are missing; sequencing was by immunoSEQ multiplex PCR. The table lists about 680,000 clones, around 92% of them singletons, with 1.5% in the top ten. Treatment reported: about 20 received Ad26.COV2.S at low or high dose, single or two shots; about 5 received placebo; per-sample allocation not given. Sampling was done on day 63 after the first vaccine or placebo injection. Sequencing used peripheral blood, obtained in a trial of Ad26.COV2.S vaccine versus placebo. This TCR derives from a person between 18 and 59 years old who received the Ad26.COV2.S COVID-19 vaccine or a placebo. The V gene is TRBV28, the J gene TRBJ2-7, with D possibly being TRBD2 (5 bases). For the CDR3, the DNA is TGTGCCAGCAGTCGAGAAACCCCTACTAGACTCCACGAGCAGTACTTC. Protein sequence: CASSRETPTRLHEQYF.